These 9 T cell receptor beta chains came from one sample sequenced in a study of immune evolution from preneoplasia to lung adenocarcinoma. The table came from immunoSEQ multiplex PCR; TCRdb's copy has only in-frame clones and leaves some out. Found here are some 4,300 clones, approximately 80% of them singletons; the top ten hold around 8.2%. Material for sequencing was FFPE adjacent normal lung tissue. The receptors shown here come from a donor older than 65 with lung adenocarcinoma.

This chain links TRBV9 with TRBJ2-3; 10 nucleotides align to TRBD2. The germline CDR1 and CDR2 sequences are SGDLS and YYNGEE. The CDR3 has 17 amino acids. J gave up 2 bases and V 0 bases, and 6 bases lay outside the gene matches. The CDR3 region is CASSVDGAGGYTDTQYF. CDR3 in DNA: TGTGCCAGCAGCGTAGATGGAGCGGGAGGGTACACAGATACGCAGTATTTT.

The V call is TRBV19, the J call TRBJ2-2; a weak D match, TRBD2 (6 bases). CDR1 LNHDA and CDR2 SQIVND come from the germline V gene (reference sequence). The ends were cut back, 7 bases at V and 3 bases at J, with 9 bases in the middle. This CDR3 is built from 13 residues. CDR3 DNA sequence: TGTGCCAGTACTGGGGACTACACCGGGGAGCTGTTTTTT. Translating gives CASTGDYTGELFF.

This chain connects TRBV7-9 to TRBJ1-4; unclear D gene. In germline, CDR1 is SEHNR, CDR2 FQNEAQ (reference sequence). CDR3 size: 13 residues. The V end lost 3 bases, the J end lost 5 bases, and 7 bases lay between the germline ends. The CDR3 sequence is CASSFRHNEKLFF. In DNA, the CDR3 is TGTGCCAGCAGCTTCCGTCACAATGAAAAACTGTTTTTT.

CDR3 amino acids: CSAITPGRDYGYTF. In DNA form, the CDR3 reads TGCAGCGCCATTACTCCGGGTAGGGACTATGGCTACACCTTC. V gene TRBV29-1 combines with J gene TRBJ1-2; D call uncertain. The CDR3 is made up of 14 amino acids. Germline values: CDR1 SQVTM, CDR2 ANQGSEA. V lost 7 bases, J lost 3 bases, and 18 bases lay in between.

This chain links TRBV30 with TRBJ1-1, with 7 nucleotides matching TRBD1. Looked up from germline, CDR1 is GTSNPN and CDR2 is SVGIG (reference sequence). After removal of 2 bases from V and 5 bases from J, the junction contained 8 bases not matched to a gene. The CDR3 contains 14 residues. CDR3 amino acids: CAWSPKGARTEAFF. The CDR3 bases are TGTGCCTGGAGTCCAAAGGGGGCTAGGACTGAAGCTTTCTTT.

This clone was recorded only once. This sequence joins TRBV7-2 and TRBJ2-1, with D possibly called TRBD1 or TRBD2 (5 bases each). Deletions cut 0 bases from V and 6 bases from J, with 15 bases between. The length of the CDR3 is 16 residues. The germline gives CDR1 SGHTA, CDR2 FQGNSA. DNA of the CDR3: TGTGCCAGCAGCTTAGCGGGGACCAGGTTGAGCAATGAGCAGTTCTTC. This translates into CASSLAGTRLSNEQFF.

With regard to this clone: Other DNA sequences within the sample encode an identical CDR3. The chain couples TRBV18 to TRBJ2-3, with 7 positions matching TRBD2. This CDR3 spans 15 amino acids. Germline V lookup: CDR1 KGHSH, CDR2 LQKENI. With 1 base clipped from V and 2 bases from J, the junction kept 3 bases outside the gene matches. The CDR3 nucleotides are TGTGCCAGCTCACCACTCAGCGGGACCACAGATACGCAGTATTTT. It is translated as CASSPLSGTTDTQYF.

This chain uses TRBV19 with TRBJ1-3; D is possibly TRBD1 (5 bases). This CDR3 spans 14 amino acids. Trimming shortened V by 5 bases and J by 2 bases, and 10 bases separated the two germline ends. The germline gives CDR1 LNHDA, CDR2 SQIVND (reference sequence). CDR3 sequence: CASSGRDPGNTIYF. The DNA of the CDR3 is TGTGCCAGTAGTGGCAGGGACCCTGGAAACACCATATATTTT.

This clone appeared a single time. V is TRBV2 and J is TRBJ1-2; 7 nucleotides align to TRBD1. Germline lookup yields CDR1 SNHLY and CDR2 FYNNEI. This CDR3 region has 14 residues. After removal of 2 bases from V and 3 bases from J, the junction contained 3 bases not matched to a gene. This CDR3 reads CASSERGPYYGYTF. In DNA, the CDR3 is TGTGCCAGCAGTGAAAGGGGGCCGTACTATGGCTACACCTTC. Variable domain in full (rest from reference TRBV2 and TRBJ1-2): EPEVTQTPSHQVTQMGQEVILRCVPISNHLYFYWYRQILGQKVEFLVSFYNNEISEKSEIFDDQFSVERPDGSNFTLKIRSTKLEDSAMYFCASSERGPYYGYTFGSGTRLTVV.